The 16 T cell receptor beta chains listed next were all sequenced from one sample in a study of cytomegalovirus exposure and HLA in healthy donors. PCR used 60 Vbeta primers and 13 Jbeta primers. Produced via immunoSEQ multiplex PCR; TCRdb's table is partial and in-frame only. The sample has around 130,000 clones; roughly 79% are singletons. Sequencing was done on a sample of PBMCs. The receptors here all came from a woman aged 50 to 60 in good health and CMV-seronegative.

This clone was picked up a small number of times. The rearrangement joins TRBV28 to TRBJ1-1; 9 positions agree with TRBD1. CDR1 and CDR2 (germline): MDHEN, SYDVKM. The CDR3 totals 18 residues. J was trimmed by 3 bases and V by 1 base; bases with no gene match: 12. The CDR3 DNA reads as TGTGCCAGCAGTTTATTGGAACCGGGACAGGGATTCTACACTGAAGCTTTCTTT. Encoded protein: CASSLLEPGQGFYTEAFF.

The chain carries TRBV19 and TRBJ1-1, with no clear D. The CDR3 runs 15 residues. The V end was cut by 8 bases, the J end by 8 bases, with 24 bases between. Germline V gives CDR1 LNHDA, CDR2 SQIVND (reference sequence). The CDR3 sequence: CASAVVEGTRFEAFF. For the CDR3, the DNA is TGTGCCAGTGCTGTGGTGGAGGGAACGCGTTTCGAAGCTTTCTTT.

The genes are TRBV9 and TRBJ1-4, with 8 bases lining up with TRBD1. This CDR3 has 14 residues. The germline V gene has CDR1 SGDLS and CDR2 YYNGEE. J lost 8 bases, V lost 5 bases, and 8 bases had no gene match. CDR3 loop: CASSATGGKEKLFF. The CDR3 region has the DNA TGTGCCAGCAGTGCCACAGGGGGGAAGGAAAAACTGTTTTTT. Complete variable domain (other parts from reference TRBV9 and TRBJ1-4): DSGVTQTPKHLITATGQRVTLRCSPRSGDLSVYWYQQSLDQGLQFLIQYYNGEERAKGNILERFSAQQFPDLHSELNLSSLELGDSALYFCASSATGGKEKLFFGSGTQLSVL.

CDR3 in amino acids: CSVNPPGQESGYTF. CDR3 sequence (DNA): TGCAGCGTTAACCCACCGGGACAGGAGTCCGGCTACACCTTC. The chain uses TRBV29-1 and TRBJ1-2; 8 bases line up with TRBD1. CDR1 is SQVTM, CDR2 ANQGSEA, per germline. The CDR3 extends over 14 amino acids. The V segment lost 5 bases and the J segment 8 bases; nucleotides outside the gene matches: 13.

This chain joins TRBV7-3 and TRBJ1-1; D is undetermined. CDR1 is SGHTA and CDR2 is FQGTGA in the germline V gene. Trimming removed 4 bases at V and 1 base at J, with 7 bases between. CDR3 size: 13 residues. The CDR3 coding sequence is TGTGCCAGCAGCTCGCAACAGAACACTGAAGCTTTCTTT. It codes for CASSSQQNTEAFF.

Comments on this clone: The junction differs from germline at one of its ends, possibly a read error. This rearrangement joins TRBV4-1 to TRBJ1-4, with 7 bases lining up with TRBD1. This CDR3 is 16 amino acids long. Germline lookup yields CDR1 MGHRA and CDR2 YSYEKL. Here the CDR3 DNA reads TGCGCCAGCAGCCAGGAGGCCGGGACAGTTAATGAAAAGCTGTTTTTT. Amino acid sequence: CASSQEAGTVNEKLFF.

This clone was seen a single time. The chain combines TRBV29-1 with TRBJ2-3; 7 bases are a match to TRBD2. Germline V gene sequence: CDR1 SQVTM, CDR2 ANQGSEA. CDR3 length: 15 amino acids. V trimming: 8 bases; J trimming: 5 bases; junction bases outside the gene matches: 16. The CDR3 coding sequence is TGCAGCTCCTCCTCCGGGACTACGTATAGAGATACGCAGTATTTT. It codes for CSSSSGTTYRDTQYF.

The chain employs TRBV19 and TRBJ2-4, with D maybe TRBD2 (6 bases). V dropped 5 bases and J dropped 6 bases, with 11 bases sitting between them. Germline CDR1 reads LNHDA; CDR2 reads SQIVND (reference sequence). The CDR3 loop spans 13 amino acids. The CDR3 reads CASSLREVNIQYF. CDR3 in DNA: TGTGCCAGTAGTCTGAGGGAGGTAAACATTCAGTACTTC.

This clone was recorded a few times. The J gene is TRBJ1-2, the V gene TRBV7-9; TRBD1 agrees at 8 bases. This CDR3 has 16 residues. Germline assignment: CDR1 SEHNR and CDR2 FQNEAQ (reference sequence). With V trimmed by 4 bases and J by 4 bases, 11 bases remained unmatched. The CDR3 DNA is TGTGCCAGCAGCTCGGTTTCCGGGACAGGTTCCTATGGCTACACCTTC. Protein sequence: CASSSVSGTGSYGYTF.

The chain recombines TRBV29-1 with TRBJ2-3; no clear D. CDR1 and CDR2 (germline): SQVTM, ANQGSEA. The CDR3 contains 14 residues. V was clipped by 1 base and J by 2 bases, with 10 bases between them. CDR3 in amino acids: CSVEGGRLTDTQYF. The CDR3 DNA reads TGCAGCGTTGAAGGCGGTCGCCTCACAGATACGCAGTATTTT.

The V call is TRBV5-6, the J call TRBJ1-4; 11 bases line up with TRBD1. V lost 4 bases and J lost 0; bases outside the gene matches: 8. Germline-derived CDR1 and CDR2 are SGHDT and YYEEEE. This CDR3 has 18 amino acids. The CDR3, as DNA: TGTGCCAGCAGCCAGGGACAGGGGGGCCTTGCAACTAATGAAAAACTGTTTTTT. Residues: CASSQGQGGLATNEKLFF.

For the CDR3, the DNA is TGTGCCAGCAGTCCCTTTGCTATCTCCTACGAGCAGTACTTC. Translated: CASSPFAISYEQYF. The chain recombines TRBV7-6 with TRBJ2-7; D ambiguous. Germline lookup yields CDR1 SGHVS and CDR2 FNYEAQ. The CDR3 spans 14 residues. Trimming took 6 bases from V and 0 from J, leaving 12 bases between them.

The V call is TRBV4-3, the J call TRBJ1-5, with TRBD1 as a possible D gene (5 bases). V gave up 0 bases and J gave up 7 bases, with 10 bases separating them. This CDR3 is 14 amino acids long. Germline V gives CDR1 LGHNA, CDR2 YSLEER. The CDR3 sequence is CASSQEGGYQPQHF. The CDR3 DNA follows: TGCGCCAGCAGCCAAGAGGGGGGGTACCAGCCCCAGCATTTT.

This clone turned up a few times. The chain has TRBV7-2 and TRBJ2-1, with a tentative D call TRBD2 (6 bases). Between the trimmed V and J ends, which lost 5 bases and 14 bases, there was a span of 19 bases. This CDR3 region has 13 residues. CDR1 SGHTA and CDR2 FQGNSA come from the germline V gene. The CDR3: CASSRGKATEKFF. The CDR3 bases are TGTGCCAGCAGCCGGGGGAAGGCCACCGAAAAGTTCTTC.

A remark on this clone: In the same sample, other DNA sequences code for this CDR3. The CDR3 DNA follows: TGTGCCAGCAGTCGTGGGGCGGAACTTCAAGAGACCCAGTACTTC. As protein: CASSRGAELQETQYF. This chain joins TRBV28 and TRBJ2-5; possible D gene TRBD1, 5 bases. In germline, CDR1 is MDHEN, CDR2 SYDVKM. The CDR3 covers 15 residues. With 5 bases removed from V and 2 bases from J, the gap between germline ends came to 15 bases.

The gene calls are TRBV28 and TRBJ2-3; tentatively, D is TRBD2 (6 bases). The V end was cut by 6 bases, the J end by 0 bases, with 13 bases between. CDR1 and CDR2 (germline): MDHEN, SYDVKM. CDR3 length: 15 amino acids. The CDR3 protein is CASRSVGTSTDTQYF. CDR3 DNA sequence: TGTGCCAGCAGATCGGTGGGGACTAGCACAGATACGCAGTATTTT.